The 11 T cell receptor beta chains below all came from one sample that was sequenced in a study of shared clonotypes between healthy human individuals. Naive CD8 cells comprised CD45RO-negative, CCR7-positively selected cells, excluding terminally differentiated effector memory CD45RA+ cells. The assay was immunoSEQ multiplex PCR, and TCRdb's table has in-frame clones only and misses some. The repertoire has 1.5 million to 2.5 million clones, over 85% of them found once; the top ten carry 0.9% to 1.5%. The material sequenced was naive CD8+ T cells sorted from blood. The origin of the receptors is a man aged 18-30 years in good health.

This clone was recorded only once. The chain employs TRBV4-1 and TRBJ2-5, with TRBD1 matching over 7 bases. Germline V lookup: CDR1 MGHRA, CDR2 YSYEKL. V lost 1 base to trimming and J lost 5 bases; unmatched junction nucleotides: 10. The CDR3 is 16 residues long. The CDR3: CASSQASQGILETQYF. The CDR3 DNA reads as TGCGCCAGCAGCCAAGCGTCACAGGGGATTCTGGAGACCCAGTACTTC.

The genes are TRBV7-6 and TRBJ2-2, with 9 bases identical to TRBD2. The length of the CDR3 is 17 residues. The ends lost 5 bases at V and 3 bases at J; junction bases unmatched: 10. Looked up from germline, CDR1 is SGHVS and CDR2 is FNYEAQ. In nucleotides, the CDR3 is TGTGCCAGCAGCAAAACCACTAGCGGGTCTTACACCGGGGAGCTGTTTTTT. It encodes CASSKTTSGSYTGELFF. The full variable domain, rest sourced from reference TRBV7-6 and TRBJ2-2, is GAGVSQSPRYKVTKRGQDVALRCDPISGHVSLYWYRQALGQGPEFLTYFNYEAQQDKSGLPNDRFSAERPEGSISTLTIQRTEQRDSAMYRCASSKTTSGSYTGELFFGEGSRLTVL.

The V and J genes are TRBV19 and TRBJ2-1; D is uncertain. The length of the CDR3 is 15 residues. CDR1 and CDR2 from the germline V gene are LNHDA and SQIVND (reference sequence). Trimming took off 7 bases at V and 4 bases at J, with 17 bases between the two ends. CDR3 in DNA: TGTGCCAGTACTCTGGACCCGACGACTTACAATGAGCAGTTCTTC. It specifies CASTLDPTTYNEQFF.

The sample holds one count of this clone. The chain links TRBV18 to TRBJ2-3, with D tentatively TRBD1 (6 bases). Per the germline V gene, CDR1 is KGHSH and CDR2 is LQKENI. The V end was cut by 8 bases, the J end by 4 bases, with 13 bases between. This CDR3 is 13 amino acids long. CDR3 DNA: TGTGCCAGCCAGCGTGGGGGCTCAGATACGCAGTATTTT. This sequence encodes CASQRGGSDTQYF. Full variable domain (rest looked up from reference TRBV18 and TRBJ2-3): NAGVMQNPRHLVRRRGQEARLRCSPMKGHSHVYWYRQLPEEGLKFMVYLQKENIIDESGMPKERFSAEFPKEGPSILRIQQVVRGDSAAYFCASQRGGSDTQYFGPGTRLTVL.

This CDR3 is CASPYGGPGGELFF. The DNA for the CDR3 is TGTGCCAGCCCTTATGGGGGGCCAGGCGGGGAGCTGTTTTTT. The rearrangement uses TRBV18 and TRBJ2-2; D may correspond to TRBD1 or TRBD2 (6 bases each). CDR1 is KGHSH, CDR2 LQKENI, per germline. V was trimmed by 8 bases and J by 7 bases, leaving 17 bases between them. The CDR3 has 14 residues.

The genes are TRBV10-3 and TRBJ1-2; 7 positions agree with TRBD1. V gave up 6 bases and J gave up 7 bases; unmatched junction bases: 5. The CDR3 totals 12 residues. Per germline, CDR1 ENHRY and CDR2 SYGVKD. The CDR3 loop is CAISDRVIGYTF. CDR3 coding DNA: TGTGCCATCAGCGACAGGGTTATTGGCTACACCTTC.

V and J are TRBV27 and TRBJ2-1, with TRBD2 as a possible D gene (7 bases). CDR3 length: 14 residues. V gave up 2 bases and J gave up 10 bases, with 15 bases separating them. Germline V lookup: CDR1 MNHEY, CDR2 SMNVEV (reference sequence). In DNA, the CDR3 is TGTGCCAGCAGTTTAGGTCCGGGGGGCGAGGAGCAGTTCTTC. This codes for CASSLGPGGEEQFF.

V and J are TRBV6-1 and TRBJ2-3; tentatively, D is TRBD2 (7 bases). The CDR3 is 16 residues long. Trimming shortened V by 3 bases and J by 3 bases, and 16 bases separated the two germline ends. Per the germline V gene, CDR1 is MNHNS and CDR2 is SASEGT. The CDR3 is CASSDLIGGETDTQYF. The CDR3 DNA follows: TGTGCCAGCAGTGATCTGATAGGGGGGGAAACAGATACGCAGTATTTT.

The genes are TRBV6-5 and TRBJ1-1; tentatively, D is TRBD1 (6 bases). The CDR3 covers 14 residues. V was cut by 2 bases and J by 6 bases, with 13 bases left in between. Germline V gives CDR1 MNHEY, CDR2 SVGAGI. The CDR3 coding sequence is TGTGCCAGCAGTTACGGGTGGGGGCACCCTGAAGCTTTCTTT. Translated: CASSYGWGHPEAFF.

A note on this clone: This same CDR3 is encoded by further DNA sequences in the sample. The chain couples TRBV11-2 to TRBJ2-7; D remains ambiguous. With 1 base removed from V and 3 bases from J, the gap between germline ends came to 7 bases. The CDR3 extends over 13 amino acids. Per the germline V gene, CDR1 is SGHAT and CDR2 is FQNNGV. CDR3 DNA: TGTGCCAGCAGCTTAGGTCCAGACTACGAGCAGTACTTC. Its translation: CASSLGPDYEQYF.

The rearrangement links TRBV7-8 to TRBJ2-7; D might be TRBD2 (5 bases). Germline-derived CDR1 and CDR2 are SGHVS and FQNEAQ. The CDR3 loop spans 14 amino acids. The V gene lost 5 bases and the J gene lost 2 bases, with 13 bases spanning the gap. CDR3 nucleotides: TGTGCCAGCAGCACTGGCGACGGGGCCTACGAGCAGTACTTC. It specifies CASSTGDGAYEQYF.